The source of this TCR beta chain is a study of blood T cell repertoires in COVID-19. Study-wide background: Donors in the United States, Italy and Spain gave samples during acute or convalescent COVID-19. T cells, B-cell-depleted T cells, or PBMCs supplied cDNA or gDNA.

In the original processing: The authors estimated nucleated cell counts from reference gene primer amplification. The table came from immunoSEQ multiplex PCR; TCRdb's copy has only in-frame clones and leaves some out. Clone size and V and J calls were adopted from that table, with D and trimming inferred from the DNA. This table has approximately 70,000 clones, about nine tenths appearing once. The V gene end was trimmed by 5 bases and the J gene end by 2 bases; junction bases not matched to a gene: 0. This CDR3 region has 14 residues. CDR1 and CDR2 (germline): LNHDA, SQIVND (reference sequence). Turning to this clone: The same CDR3 can be traced to other DNA sequences in this sample.

The clonotype originates from a human donor with active COVID-19. The donor label of this sample is uncertain. The sequencing input was peripheral blood. The rearrangement links TRBV19 to TRBJ1-5; 10 positions match TRBD1. The CDR3 sequence: CASSGTGGNQPQHF. CDR3 nucleotides: TGTGCCAGTAGTGGGACAGGGGGCAATCAGCCCCAGCATTTT.